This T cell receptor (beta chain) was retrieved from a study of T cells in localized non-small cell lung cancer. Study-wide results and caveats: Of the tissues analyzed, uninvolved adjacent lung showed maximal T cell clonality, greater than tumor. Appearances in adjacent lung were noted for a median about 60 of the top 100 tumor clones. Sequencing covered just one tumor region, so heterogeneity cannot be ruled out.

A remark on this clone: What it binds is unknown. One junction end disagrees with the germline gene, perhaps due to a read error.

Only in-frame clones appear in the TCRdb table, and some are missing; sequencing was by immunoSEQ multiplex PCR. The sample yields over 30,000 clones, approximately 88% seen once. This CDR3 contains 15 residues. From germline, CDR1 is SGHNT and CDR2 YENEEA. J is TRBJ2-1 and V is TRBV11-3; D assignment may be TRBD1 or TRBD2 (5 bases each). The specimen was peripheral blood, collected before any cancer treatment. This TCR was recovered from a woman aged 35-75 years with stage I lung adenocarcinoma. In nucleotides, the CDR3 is TGTGCCAGCAGCTTAGGAGGGGCGTCCTCCAATGAGCAGTTCTTC. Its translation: CASSLGGASSNEQFF.